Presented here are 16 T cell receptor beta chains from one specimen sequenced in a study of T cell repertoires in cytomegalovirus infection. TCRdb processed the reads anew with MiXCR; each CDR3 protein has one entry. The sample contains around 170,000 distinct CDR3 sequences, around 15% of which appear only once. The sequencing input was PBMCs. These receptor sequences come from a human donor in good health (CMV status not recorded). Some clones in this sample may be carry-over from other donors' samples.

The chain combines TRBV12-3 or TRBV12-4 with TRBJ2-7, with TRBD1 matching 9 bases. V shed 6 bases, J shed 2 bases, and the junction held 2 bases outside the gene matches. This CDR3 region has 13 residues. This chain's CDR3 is CASRGTGTYEQYF. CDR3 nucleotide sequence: TGTGCCAGCAGGGGGACAGGGACCTACGAGCAGTACTTC.

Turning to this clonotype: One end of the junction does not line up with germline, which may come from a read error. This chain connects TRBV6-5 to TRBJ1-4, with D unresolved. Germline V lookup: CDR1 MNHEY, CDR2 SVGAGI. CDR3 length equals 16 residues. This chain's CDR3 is CASSYSLRATDEKLFF. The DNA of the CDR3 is TGTGCCAGCAGTTACTCATTAAGAGCAACTGATGAAAAACTGTTTTTT.

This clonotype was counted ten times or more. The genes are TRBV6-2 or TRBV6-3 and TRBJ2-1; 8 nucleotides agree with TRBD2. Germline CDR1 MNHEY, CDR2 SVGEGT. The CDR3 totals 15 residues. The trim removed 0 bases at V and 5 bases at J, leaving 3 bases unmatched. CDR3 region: CASSYSGGAHNEQFF. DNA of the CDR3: TGTGCCAGCAGTTACTCCGGGGGGGCTCACAATGAGCAGTTCTTC.

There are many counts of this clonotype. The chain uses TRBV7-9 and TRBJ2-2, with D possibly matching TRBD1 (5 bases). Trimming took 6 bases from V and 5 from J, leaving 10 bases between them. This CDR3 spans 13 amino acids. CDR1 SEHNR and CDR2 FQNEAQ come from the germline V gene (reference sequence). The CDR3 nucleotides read TGTGCCAGCAGTGAAGGGGAAACCGGGGAGCTGTTTTTT. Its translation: CASSEGETGELFF.

As DNA, the CDR3 is TGTGCCAGCATCAGGGGGCATGGAACTGAAGCTTTCTTT. This sequence encodes CASIRGHGTEAFF. V usage is TRBV6-6 and J usage is TRBJ1-1; the match to TRBD1 covers 8 bases. Germline-derived CDR1 and CDR2 are MNHNY and SVGAGI (reference sequence). Unmatched junction bases numbered 6, after V lost 7 bases and J lost 5 bases. This CDR3 region has 13 residues.

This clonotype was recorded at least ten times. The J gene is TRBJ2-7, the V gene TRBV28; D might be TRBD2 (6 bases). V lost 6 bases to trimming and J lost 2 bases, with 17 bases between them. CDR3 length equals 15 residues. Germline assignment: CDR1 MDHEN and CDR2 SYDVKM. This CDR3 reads CASRLAGGPPYEQYF. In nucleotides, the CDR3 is TGTGCCAGCAGACTTGCCGGAGGGCCCCCCTACGAGCAGTACTTC. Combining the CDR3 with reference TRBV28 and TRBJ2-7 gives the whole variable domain DVKVTQSSRYLVKRTGEKVFLECVQDMDHENMFWYRQDPGLGLRLIYFSYDVKMKEKGDIPEGYSVSREKKERFSLILESASTNQTSMYLCASRLAGGPPYEQYFGPGTRLTVT.

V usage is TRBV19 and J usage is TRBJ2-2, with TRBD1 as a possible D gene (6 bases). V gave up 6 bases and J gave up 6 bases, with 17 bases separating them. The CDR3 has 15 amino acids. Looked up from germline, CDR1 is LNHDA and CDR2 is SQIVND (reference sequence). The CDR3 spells CASSLQTGSAGELFF. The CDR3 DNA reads TGTGCCAGTAGCCTTCAAACAGGGAGTGCCGGGGAGCTGTTTTTT.

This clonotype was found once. CDR3 DNA sequence: TGTGCCAGCAGTTTCAGCACCACCTACGAGCAGTACTTC. This translates into CASSFSTTYEQYF. The genes are TRBV27 and TRBJ2-7, with D uncertain. The CDR3 covers 13 residues. CDR1 and CDR2 from the germline V gene are MNHEY and SMNVEV (reference sequence). V was pared by 3 bases and J by 2 bases, with 8 bases between.

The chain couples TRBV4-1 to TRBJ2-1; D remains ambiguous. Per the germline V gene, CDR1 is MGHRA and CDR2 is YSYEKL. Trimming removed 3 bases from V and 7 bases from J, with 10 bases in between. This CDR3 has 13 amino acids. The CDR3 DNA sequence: TGCGCCAGCAGCCACGTCTTCAAGAATGAGCAGTTCTTC. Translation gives CASSHVFKNEQFF.

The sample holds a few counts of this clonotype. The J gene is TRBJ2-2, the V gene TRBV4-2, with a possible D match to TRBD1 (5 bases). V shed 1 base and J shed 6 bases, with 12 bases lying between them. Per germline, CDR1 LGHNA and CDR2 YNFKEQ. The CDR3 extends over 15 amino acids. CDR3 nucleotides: TGTGCCAGCAGCCAAGTCAGGGTAGGACCCGGGGAGCTGTTTTTT. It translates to CASSQVRVGPGELFF.

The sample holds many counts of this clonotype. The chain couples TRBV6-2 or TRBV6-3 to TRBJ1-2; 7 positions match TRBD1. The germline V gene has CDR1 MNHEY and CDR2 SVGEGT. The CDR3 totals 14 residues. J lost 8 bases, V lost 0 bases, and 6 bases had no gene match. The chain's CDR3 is CASSYSGTVNGYTF. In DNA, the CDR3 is TGTGCCAGCAGTTACTCCGGGACAGTCAACGGCTACACCTTC.

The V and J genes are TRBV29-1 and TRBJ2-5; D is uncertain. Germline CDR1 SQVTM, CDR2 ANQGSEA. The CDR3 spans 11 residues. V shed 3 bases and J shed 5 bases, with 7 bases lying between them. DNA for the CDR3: TGCAGCGTTGAGGTTTGGGAGACCCAGTACTTC. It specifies CSVEVWETQYF.

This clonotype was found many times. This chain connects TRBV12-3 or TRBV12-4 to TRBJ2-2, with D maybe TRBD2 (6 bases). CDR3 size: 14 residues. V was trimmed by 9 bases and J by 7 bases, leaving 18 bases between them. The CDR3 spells CASLPGLFNGELFF. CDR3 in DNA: TGTGCCAGTCTTCCGGGACTTTTTAACGGGGAGCTGTTTTTT.

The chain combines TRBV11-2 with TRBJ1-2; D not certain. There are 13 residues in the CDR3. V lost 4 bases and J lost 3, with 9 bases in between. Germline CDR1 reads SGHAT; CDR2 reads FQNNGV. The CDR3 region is CASSSTKDYGYTF. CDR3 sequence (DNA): TGTGCCAGCAGCTCGACCAAAGACTATGGCTACACCTTC.

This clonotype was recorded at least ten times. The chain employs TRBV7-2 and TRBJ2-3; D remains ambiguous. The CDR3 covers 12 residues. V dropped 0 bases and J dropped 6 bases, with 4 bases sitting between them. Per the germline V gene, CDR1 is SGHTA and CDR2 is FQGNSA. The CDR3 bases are TGTGCCAGCAGCTTAGCGTTCGATACGCAGTATTTT. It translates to CASSLAFDTQYF.

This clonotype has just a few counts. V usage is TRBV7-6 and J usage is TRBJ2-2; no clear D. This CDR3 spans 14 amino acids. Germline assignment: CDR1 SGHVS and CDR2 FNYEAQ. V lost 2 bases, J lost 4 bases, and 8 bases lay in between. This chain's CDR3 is CASSLKRATGELFF. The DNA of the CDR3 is TGTGCCAGCAGCTTAAAACGGGCCACCGGGGAGCTGTTTTTT.